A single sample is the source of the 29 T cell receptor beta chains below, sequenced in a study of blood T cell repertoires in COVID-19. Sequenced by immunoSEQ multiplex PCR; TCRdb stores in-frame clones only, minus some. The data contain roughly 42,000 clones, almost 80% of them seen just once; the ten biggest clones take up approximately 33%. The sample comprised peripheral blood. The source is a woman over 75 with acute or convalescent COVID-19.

The CDR3 loop is CASSIMLFTGELFF. In DNA form, the CDR3 reads TGTGCCAGTAGTATTATGTTGTTCACCGGGGAGCTGTTTTTT. The chain couples TRBV19 to TRBJ2-2; no reliable D call. V lost 3 bases and J 4 bases, leaving 9 bases between the germline ends. From germline, CDR1 is LNHDA and CDR2 SQIVND (reference sequence). The CDR3 loop spans 14 amino acids.

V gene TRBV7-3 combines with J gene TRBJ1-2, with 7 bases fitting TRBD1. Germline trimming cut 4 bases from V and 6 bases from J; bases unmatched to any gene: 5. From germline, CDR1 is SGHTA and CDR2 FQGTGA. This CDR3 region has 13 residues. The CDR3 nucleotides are TGTGCCAGCAGCTCAACAGGGGAGGATGGCTACACCTTC. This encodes CASSSTGEDGYTF.

CDR3 protein: CASAPSPRVSYGYTF. CDR3 coding DNA: TGTGCCAGCGCCCCCTCCCCCAGGGTCTCCTATGGCTACACCTTC. The V call is TRBV9, the J call TRBJ1-2, with a tentative D call TRBD1 (5 bases). Trimming pared 7 bases from V and 4 bases from J, leaving 20 bases between. Germline-derived CDR1 and CDR2 are SGDLS and YYNGEE. The CDR3 has 15 amino acids.

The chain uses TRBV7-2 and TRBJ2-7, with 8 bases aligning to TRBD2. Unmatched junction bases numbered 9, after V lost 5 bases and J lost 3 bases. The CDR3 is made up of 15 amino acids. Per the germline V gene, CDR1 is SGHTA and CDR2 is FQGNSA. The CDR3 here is CASSISGLVYYEQYF. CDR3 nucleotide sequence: TGTGCCAGCAGCATATCGGGACTAGTTTACTACGAGCAGTACTTC.

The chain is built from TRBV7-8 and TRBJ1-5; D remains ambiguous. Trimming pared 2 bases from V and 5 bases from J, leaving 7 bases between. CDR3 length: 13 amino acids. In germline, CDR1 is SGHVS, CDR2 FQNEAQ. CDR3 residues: CASSLLEDQPQHF. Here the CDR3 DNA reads TGTGCCAGCAGCTTATTGGAGGATCAGCCCCAGCATTTT.

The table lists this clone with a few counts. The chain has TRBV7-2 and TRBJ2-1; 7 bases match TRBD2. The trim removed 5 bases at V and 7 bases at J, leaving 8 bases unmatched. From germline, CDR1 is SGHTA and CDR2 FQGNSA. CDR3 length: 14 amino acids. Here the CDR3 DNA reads TGTGCCAGCAGCCCTTTCGCGGGAGCAAATGAGCAGTTCTTC. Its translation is CASSPFAGANEQFF.

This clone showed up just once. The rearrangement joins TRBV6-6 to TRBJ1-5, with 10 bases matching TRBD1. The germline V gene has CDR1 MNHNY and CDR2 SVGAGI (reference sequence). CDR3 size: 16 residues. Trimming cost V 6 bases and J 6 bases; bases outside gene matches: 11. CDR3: CASSSNDRGLVQPQHF. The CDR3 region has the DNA TGTGCCAGCAGCTCTAACGACAGGGGGCTTGTTCAGCCCCAGCATTTT.

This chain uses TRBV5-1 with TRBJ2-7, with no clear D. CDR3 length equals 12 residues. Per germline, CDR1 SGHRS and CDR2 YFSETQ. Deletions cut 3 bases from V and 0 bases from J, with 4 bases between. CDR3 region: CASSSSSYEQYF. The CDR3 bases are TGCGCCAGCAGCTCTAGCTCCTACGAGCAGTACTTC. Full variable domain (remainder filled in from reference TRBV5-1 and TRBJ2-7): KAGVTQTPRYLIKTRGQQVTLSCSPISGHRSVSWYQQTPGQGLQFLFEYFSETQRNKGNFPGRFSGRQFSNSRSEMNVSTLELGDSALYLCASSSSSYEQYFGPGTRLTVT.

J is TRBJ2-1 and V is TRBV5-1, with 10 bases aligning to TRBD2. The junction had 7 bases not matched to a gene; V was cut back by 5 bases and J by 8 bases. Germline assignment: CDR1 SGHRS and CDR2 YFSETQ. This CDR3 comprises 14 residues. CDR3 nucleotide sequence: TGCGCCAGCAGTTCTGGGACTAGCGCCGATGAGCAGTTCTTC. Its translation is CASSSGTSADEQFF.

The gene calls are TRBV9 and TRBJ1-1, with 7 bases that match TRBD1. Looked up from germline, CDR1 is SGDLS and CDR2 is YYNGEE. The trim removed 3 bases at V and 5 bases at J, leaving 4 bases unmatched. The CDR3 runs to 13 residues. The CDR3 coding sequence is TGTGCCAGCAGCGGAACAGGGGTGACTGAAGCTTTCTTT. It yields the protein CASSGTGVTEAFF.

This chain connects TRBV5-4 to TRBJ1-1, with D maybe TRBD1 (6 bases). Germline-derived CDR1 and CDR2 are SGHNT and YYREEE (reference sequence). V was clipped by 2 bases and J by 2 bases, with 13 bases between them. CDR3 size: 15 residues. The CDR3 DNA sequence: TGTGCCAGCAGCTTACAGGGTCGGGGAAACACTGAAGCTTTCTTT. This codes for CASSLQGRGNTEAFF.

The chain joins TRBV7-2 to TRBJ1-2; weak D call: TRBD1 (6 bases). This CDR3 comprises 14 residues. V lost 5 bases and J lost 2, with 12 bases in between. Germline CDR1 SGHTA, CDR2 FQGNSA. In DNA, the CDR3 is TGTGCCAGCAGCGTGGACAGCTCCAACTATGGCTACACCTTC. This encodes CASSVDSSNYGYTF.

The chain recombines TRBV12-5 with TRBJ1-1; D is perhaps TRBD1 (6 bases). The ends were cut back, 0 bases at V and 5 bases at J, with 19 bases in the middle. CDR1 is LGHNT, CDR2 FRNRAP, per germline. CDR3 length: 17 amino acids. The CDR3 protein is CASGLVVGAVGGTEAFF. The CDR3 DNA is TGTGCTAGTGGTTTGGTAGTAGGGGCGGTAGGGGGAACTGAAGCTTTCTTT.

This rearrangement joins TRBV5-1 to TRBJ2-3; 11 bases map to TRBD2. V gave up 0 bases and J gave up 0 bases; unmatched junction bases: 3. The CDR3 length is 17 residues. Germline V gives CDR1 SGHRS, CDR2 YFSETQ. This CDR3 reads CASSLGLAGYSTDTQYF. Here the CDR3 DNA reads TGCGCCAGCAGCTTGGGACTAGCGGGATATAGCACAGATACGCAGTATTTT.

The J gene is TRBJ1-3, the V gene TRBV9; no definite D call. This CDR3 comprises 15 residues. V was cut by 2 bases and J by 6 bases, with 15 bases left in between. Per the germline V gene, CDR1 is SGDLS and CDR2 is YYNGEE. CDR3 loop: CASSVGSTQSNTIYF. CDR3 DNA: TGTGCCAGCAGCGTCGGCAGCACACAGTCAAACACCATATATTTT.

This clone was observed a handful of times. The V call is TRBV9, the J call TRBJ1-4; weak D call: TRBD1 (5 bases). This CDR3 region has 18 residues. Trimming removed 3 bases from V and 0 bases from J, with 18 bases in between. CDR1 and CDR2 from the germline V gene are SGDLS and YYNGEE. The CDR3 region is CASSAPGGNPATNEKLFF. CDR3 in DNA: TGTGCCAGCAGCGCCCCCGGGGGGAACCCTGCAACTAATGAAAAACTGTTTTTT.

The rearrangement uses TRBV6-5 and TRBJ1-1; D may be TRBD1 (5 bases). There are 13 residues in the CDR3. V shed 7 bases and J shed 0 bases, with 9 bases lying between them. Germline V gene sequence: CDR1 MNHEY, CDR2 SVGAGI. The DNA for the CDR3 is TGTGCCAGCAAGGAGGGGTTGAACACTGAAGCTTTCTTT. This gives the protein CASKEGLNTEAFF.

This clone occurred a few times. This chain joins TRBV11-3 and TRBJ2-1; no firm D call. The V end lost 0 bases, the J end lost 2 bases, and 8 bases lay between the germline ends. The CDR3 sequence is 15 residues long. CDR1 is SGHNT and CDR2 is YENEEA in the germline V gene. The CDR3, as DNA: TGTGCCAGCAGCTTAGATGTGACAACCTACAATGAGCAGTTCTTC. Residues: CASSLDVTTYNEQFF.

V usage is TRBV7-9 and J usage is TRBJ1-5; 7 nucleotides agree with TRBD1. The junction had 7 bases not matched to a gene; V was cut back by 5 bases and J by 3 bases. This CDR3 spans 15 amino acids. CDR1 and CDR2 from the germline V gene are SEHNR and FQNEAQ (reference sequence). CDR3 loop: CASSAPGQLNQPQHF. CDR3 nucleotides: TGTGCCAGCAGCGCCCCGGGACAGCTCAATCAGCCCCAGCATTTT.

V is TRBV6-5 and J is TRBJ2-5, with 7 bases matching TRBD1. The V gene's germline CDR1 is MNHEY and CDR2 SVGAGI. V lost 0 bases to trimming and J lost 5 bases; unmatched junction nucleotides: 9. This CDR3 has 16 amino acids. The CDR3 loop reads CASSYSTQGSLETQYF. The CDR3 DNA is TGTGCCAGCAGTTACTCGACACAGGGGAGTTTGGAGACCCAGTACTTC.

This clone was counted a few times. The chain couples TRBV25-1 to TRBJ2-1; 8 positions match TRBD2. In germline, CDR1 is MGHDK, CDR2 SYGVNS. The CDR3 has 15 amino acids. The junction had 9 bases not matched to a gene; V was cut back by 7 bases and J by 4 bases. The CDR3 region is CASKISSGTYNEQFF. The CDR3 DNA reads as TGTGCCAGCAAGATAAGTAGCGGGACGTACAATGAGCAGTTCTTC.

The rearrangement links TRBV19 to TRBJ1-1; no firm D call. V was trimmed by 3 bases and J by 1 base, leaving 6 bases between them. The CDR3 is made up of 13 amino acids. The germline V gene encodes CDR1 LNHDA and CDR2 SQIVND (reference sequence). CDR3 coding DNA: TGTGCCAGTAGTATGGAGTCGAACACTGAAGCTTTCTTT. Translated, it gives CASSMESNTEAFF.

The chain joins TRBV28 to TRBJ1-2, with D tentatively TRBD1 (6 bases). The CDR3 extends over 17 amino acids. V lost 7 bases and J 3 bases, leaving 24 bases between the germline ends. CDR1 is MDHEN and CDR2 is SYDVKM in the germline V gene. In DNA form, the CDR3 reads TGTGCCAGCATTGAAACCATTCTCACAGGGCGTGACTATGGCTACACCTTC. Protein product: CASIETILTGRDYGYTF.

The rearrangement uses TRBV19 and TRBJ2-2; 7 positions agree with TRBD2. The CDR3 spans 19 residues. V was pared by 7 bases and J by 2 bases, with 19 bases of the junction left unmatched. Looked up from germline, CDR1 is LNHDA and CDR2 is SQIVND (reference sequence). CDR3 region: CASTPGRGGDRANTGELFF. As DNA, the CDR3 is TGTGCCAGTACCCCTGGGAGGGGTGGGGATCGGGCCAACACCGGGGAGCTGTTTTTT.

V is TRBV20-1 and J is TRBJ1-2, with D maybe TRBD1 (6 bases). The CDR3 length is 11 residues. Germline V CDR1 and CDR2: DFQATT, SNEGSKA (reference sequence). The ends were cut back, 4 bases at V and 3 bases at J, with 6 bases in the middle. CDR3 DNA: TGCAGTGCTAAGGGGGACTATGGCTACACCTTC. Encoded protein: CSAKGDYGYTF.

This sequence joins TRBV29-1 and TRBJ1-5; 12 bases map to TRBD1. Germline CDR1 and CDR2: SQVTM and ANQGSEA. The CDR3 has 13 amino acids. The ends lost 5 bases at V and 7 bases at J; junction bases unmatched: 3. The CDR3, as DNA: TGCAGCGTTCCCGGGACAGGGGGCCAGCCCCAGCATTTT. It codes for CSVPGTGGQPQHF. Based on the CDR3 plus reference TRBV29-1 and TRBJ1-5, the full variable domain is SAVISQKPSRDICQRGTSLTIQCQVDSQVTMMFWYRQQPGQSLTLIATANQGSEATYESGFVIDKFPISRPNLTFSTLTVSNMSPEDSSIYLCSVPGTGGQPQHFGDGTRLSIL.

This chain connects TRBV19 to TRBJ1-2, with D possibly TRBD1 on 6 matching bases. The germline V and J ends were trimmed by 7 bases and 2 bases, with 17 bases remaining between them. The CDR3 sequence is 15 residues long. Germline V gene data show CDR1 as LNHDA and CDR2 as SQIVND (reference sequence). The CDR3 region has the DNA TGTGCCAGTATGGGGGTGGGACACCAGAACTATGGCTACACCTTC. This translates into CASMGVGHQNYGYTF.

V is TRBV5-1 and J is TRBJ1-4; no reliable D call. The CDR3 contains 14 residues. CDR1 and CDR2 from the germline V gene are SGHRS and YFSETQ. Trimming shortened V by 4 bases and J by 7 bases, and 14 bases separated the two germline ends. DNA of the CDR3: TGCGCCAGCAGCCTTGATGAGGGCCGTGAAAAACTGTTTTTT. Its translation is CASSLDEGREKLFF.

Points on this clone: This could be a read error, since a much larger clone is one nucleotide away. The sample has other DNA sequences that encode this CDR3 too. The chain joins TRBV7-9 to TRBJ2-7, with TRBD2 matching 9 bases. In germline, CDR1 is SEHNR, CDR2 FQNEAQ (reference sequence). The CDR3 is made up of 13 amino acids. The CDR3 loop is CASVGTSLCEQYF. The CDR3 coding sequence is TGTGCCAGCGTCGGGACTAGCCTCTGCGAGCAGTACTTT.